This T cell receptor (beta chain) was identified in a study of blood T cells in healthy people across ages. CDR3 size: 15 residues. V was shortened by 1 base and J by 3 bases, with 10 bases between the two germline ends. The germline CDR1 and CDR2 sequences are SGHTA and FQGNSA. Total RNA extracted from each sample amounted to at least 5.5 micrograms. This clonotype was observed a handful of times. Its antigen is currently unknown. Together with a sample-barcoded 5' primer, a J-beta primer mix was included in a second PCR lasting about 7 to 12 cycles. TCRdb passed the 5' RACE reads through MiXCR, listing each CDR3 protein once. The sample yields almost 800,000 distinct CDR3 sequences, 55% to 70% seen once. General study points: Since the PBMCs were unsorted, naive and antigen-experienced cells could not be conclusively compared. TCR beta diversity tracked closely with naive T cell percentage.

This clonotype was sampled from a man younger than 40 in good health. V is TRBV7-2 and J is TRBJ2-1, with a weak D call TRBD1 (5 bases). Sequencing used blood. The DNA for the CDR3 is TGTGCCAGCAGCTTAGGATTCAGGGACTACAATGAGCAGTTCTTC. This sequence encodes CASSLGFRDYNEQFF.